Listed below are T cell receptor beta chains from one sample, sequenced in a study of blood T cell repertoires in COVID-19. Profiling relied on immunoSEQ multiplex PCR, and the TCRdb table lists in-frame clones only, not all of them. The sample lists 150,000 to 200,000 clones; over 70% were seen once. The material sequenced was PBMCs or T cells enriched from blood (not recorded which). The receptor source for this set is a man between 50 and 59 years old who had recovered from COVID-19. CDR3s leave out the opening cysteine and the closing phenylalanine or tryptophan. Fields, in order: V gene, J gene, CDR3 protein.

>TRBV21-1|TRBJ2-5
ASSKGRAQETQY
>TRBV19|TRBJ1-1
ASSAGTGGNTEAF
>TRBV11-2|TRBJ1-3
ASSITTGQGSGNTIY
>TRBV9|TRBJ2-3
ASSLRGGEATDTQY
>TRBV7-8|TRBJ2-2
ASSFLGDTGELF
>TRBV7-9|TRBJ2-7
ASSSTRQAAYEQY
>TRBV7-9|TRBJ1-5
ASSLVGDRGQPQH
>TRBV5-3|TRBJ2-4
ARSATTGSAKNIQY
>TRBV3-1/TRBV3-2|TRBJ2-6
ASSQAWPVDTGANVLT
>TRBV20-1|TRBJ1-5
SASNAEKGGNQPQH
>TRBV9|TRBJ2-3
ASITFREGQDTQY
>TRBV9|TRBJ1-1
ASSPRASGVGGMNTEAF
>TRBV6-6|TRBJ1-3
ASSYSWGAGNTIY
>TRBV27|TRBJ1-4
ASSLAGTFEKLF
>TRBV28|TRBJ2-3
ASSSPGPGTGIRSTDTQY
>TRBV2|TRBJ2-1
ASSSPSGRRASYNEQF
>TRBV11-2|TRBJ2-3
ASSPGTDTQY
>TRBV28|TRBJ1-2
ASSTHPQGANRGYT
>TRBV7-8|TRBJ1-5
ASSGGRDRVDQPQH
>TRBV2|TRBJ1-5
ASSEDAGGYQPQH
>TRBV27|TRBJ2-3
ASRILAGGPDTQY
>TRBV19|TRBJ2-2
ASSTPGESTGELF
>TRBV1|TRBJ2-1
TSKLAGKFNEQF
>TRBV6-1|TRBJ1-1
ASSEFTGAFEAF
>TRBV7-9|TRBJ1-3
ASSLWGQGALAGNTIY
>TRBV5-1|TRBJ2-2
ASSLSQGIPGELF
>TRBV9|TRBJ2-1
ASSVGGSGSNEQF
>TRBV19|TRBJ2-1
ASSNAGTGGDEQF
>TRBV5-1|TRBJ2-3
ASSLPGDTQY
>TRBV27|TRBJ2-7
ASRRTDRVGEQY